Below, 20 T cell receptor beta chains from the same sample are listed, as sequenced in a study of post-analysis software for immune sequencing data. Each TCR beta cDNA library carried unique molecular identifiers. TCRdb itself ran the PCR reads through MiXCR, one entry per CDR3 protein. The table has hundreds of thousands of distinct CDR3 sequences, roughly 58% seen once; the top ten hold under 6%. Whole-study findings and limits: Relative to controls, patients had a few TRBV segments at higher frequency, with TRBV5-6, TRBV5-1 and TRBV20-1 among these.

Their antigens remain unidentified. Sample: blood. The receptors come from a girl between 5 and 17 years old with multiple sclerosis.

This clonotype has more than one count but fewer than ten. The chain couples TRBV30 to TRBJ1-2, with D possibly TRBD1 on 6 matching bases. Trimming removed 0 bases at V and 3 bases at J, with 8 bases between. This CDR3 comprises 13 residues. From germline, CDR1 is GTSNPN and CDR2 SVGIG (reference sequence). This CDR3 reads CAWSVGGDYGYTF. As DNA, the CDR3 is TGTGCCTGGAGTGTAGGGGGAGACTATGGCTACACCTTC. The whole variable domain, filled in from reference TRBV30 and TRBJ1-2, reads SQTIHQWPATLVQPVGSPLSLECTVEGTSNPNLYWYRQAAGRGLQLLFYSVGIGQISSEVPQNLSASRPQDRQFILSSKKLLLSDSGFYLCAWSVGGDYGYTFGSGTRLTVV.

The J gene is TRBJ2-3, the V gene TRBV5-6, with TRBD1 matching over 8 bases. The CDR3 loop spans 16 amino acids. V shed 1 base, J shed 2 bases, and the junction held 6 bases outside the gene matches. Germline V CDR1 and CDR2: SGHDT, YYEEEE. The CDR3 coding sequence is TGTGCCAGCAGCTTGCCAGGGGGCCTTATCACAGATACGCAGTATTTT. It yields the protein CASSLPGGLITDTQYF. The full variable domain, with the rest looked up from reference TRBV5-6 and TRBJ2-3, is DAGVTQSPTHLIKTRGQQVTLRCSPKSGHDTVSWYQQALGQGPQFIFQYYEEEERQRGNFPDRFSGHQFPNYSSELNVNALLLGDSALYLCASSLPGGLITDTQYFGPGTRLTVL.

The rearrangement joins TRBV20-1 to TRBJ2-1; 7 bases map to TRBD2. The CDR3 runs to 14 residues. The V and J ends lost 1 base and 0 bases, in that order; junction bases with no gene match: 0. Per germline, CDR1 DFQATT and CDR2 SNEGSKA (reference sequence). The CDR3 loop reads CSARGGGSYNEQFF. CDR3 nucleotide sequence: TGCAGTGCTAGAGGGGGGGGCTCCTACAATGAGCAGTTCTTC.

The V call is TRBV7-9, the J call TRBJ2-1; 7 positions agree with TRBD2. The CDR3 has 17 residues. J was trimmed by 5 bases and V by 4 bases; bases with no gene match: 14. Germline loops: CDR1 SEHNR, CDR2 FQNEAQ (reference sequence). The CDR3 DNA sequence: TGTGCCAGCAGCTCTTCTGGGGGGAGGGCCGGGGACAATGAGCAGTTCTTC. Amino acid sequence: CASSSSGGRAGDNEQFF.

As for this clonotype: One junction end does not reproduce the germline sequence, and a read error may be involved. The CDR3 loop reads CSARRAGGIQETLYF. Here the CDR3 DNA reads TGCAGTGCCCGAAGAGCGGGGGGAATCCAAGAGACCCTGTACTTC. The chain joins TRBV20-1 to TRBJ2-5; 9 bases align to TRBD2. The CDR3 is 15 residues long. Germline CDR1 and CDR2: DFQATT and SNEGSKA (reference sequence).

The sample holds a few counts of this clonotype. V gene TRBV29-1 combines with J gene TRBJ2-7; possibly TRBD2 for D (6 bases). The CDR3 contains 12 residues. Germline V gene sequence: CDR1 SQVTM, CDR2 ANQGSEA. V lost 4 bases and J lost 8, with 15 bases in between. Here the CDR3 DNA reads TGCAGCGTTGCCGGGGGTTCGTTGCAGCAGTACTTC. This translates into CSVAGGSLQQYF.

The chain recombines TRBV28 with TRBJ2-7; weak D call: TRBD2 (5 bases). CDR1 MDHEN and CDR2 SYDVKM come from the germline V gene. The V end was cut by 5 bases, the J end by 0 bases, with 17 bases between. This CDR3 contains 16 residues. In DNA form, the CDR3 reads TGTGCCAGCAGTCGAGGGTGGGAAGGGAGCTCCTACGAGCAGTACTTC. Encoded protein: CASSRGWEGSSYEQYF.

This sequence joins TRBV29-1 and TRBJ1-1; 8 bases map to TRBD1. Trimming took 3 bases from V and 5 from J; bases not matched to a gene: 5. Germline V lookup: CDR1 SQVTM, CDR2 ANQGSEA. The CDR3 runs to 13 residues. This CDR3 reads CSVDTGGGTEAFF. In DNA form, the CDR3 reads TGCAGCGTTGATACAGGGGGAGGGACTGAAGCTTTCTTT. The entire variable domain, with the rest obtained from reference TRBV29-1 and TRBJ1-1, is as follows: SAVISQKPSRDICQRGTSLTIQCQVDSQVTMMFWYRQQPGQSLTLIATANQGSEATYESGFVIDKFPISRPNLTFSTLTVSNMSPEDSSIYLCSVDTGGGTEAFFGQGTRLTVV.

This clonotype was detected only once. The J gene is TRBJ2-7, the V gene TRBV6-5; 8 bases fit TRBD2. Germline assignment: CDR1 MNHEY and CDR2 SVGAGI. Unmatched junction bases numbered 7, after V lost 0 bases and J lost 0 bases. The CDR3 loop spans 17 amino acids. The CDR3, as DNA: TGTGCCAGCAGTTACTCGTCCGGGGGGGCTAGCTCCTACGAGCAGTACTTC. It translates to CASSYSSGGASSYEQYF.

The chain has TRBV20-1 and TRBJ2-3, with 7 bases that match TRBD2. Germline-derived CDR1 and CDR2 are DFQATT and SNEGSKA (reference sequence). V lost 5 bases and J lost 1; bases outside the gene matches: 12. The CDR3 runs to 16 residues. The CDR3 DNA is TGCAGTGCTGCCGGACTAGACGAGTGGGGCACAGATACGCAGTATTTT. Translation gives CSAAGLDEWGTDTQYF.

This clonotype was counted at least ten times. The chain links TRBV5-5 to TRBJ2-6; a possible D gene is TRBD2 (6 bases). The CDR3 is 19 residues long. Germline values: CDR1 SGHKS, CDR2 YYEKEE (reference sequence). V was shortened by 6 bases and J by 0 bases, with 22 bases between the two germline ends. CDR3 region: CASNLGGRPRPSGANVLTF. The CDR3 bases are TGTGCCAGCAACCTCGGGGGACGGCCCAGGCCCTCTGGGGCCAACGTCCTGACTTTC.

CDR3: CSAKGQVSNQPQHF. The DNA of the CDR3 is TGCAGTGCCAAAGGGCAGGTTAGCAATCAGCCCCAGCATTTT. The chain couples TRBV20-1 to TRBJ1-5; no firm D call. The CDR3 runs to 14 residues. Trimming removed 6 bases at V and 0 bases at J, with 12 bases between. In germline, CDR1 is DFQATT, CDR2 SNEGSKA (reference sequence).

The rearrangement links TRBV7-2 to TRBJ2-1, with 8 bases lining up with TRBD2. Germline V gene sequence: CDR1 SGHTA, CDR2 FQGNSA. This CDR3 spans 18 amino acids. V lost 4 bases, J lost 8 bases, and 19 bases stayed unmatched. The CDR3 DNA reads as TGTGCCAGCAGCTCGATACGACTAGCGAGCCTCCTCTTGGATGAGCAGTTCTTC. Its protein is CASSSIRLASLLLDEQFF.

This clonotype was observed a handful of times. The CDR3, as DNA: TGTGCCAGCAGCTTCGGGAGGGGGTCCTACAATGAGCAGTTCTTC. Translating gives CASSFGRGSYNEQFF. The J gene is TRBJ2-1, the V gene TRBV7-3; TRBD2 agrees at 8 bases. The ends lost 3 bases at V and 1 base at J; junction bases unmatched: 2. The CDR3 totals 15 residues. The germline V gene has CDR1 SGHTA and CDR2 FQGTGA.

CDR3 in amino acids: CASSLRGIDYEQYF. The CDR3 DNA follows: TGCGCCAGCAGCCTCCGGGGGATCGACTACGAGCAGTACTTC. The chain combines TRBV4-1 with TRBJ2-7; D is possibly TRBD2 (6 bases). The CDR3 totals 14 residues. Per the germline V gene, CDR1 is MGHRA and CDR2 is YSYEKL. The ends were cut back, 4 bases at V and 3 bases at J, with 13 bases in the middle.

V is TRBV4-1 and J is TRBJ2-5, with D possibly matching TRBD2 (6 bases). The DNA end is more similar to TRBJ2-7, so the J call may be wrong. Germline CDR1 MGHRA, CDR2 YSYEKL. The CDR3 consists of 16 residues. Here the CDR3 reads CASSQVGRGPAYEQYF. CDR3 bases: TGCGCCAGCAGCCAAGTGGGGCGGGGACCAGCCTACGAGCAGTACTTC.

CDR3 coding DNA: TGCAGTGCTAAGGTGTCGGGGCAGCCCCAGCATTTT. Translation gives CSAKVSGQPQHF. The chain has TRBV20-1 and TRBJ1-5; D gene uncertain. Trimming stripped 4 bases from V and 7 bases from J, with 11 bases between. The CDR3 runs to 12 residues. Germline-derived CDR1 and CDR2 are DFQATT and SNEGSKA (reference sequence).

In DNA, the CDR3 is TGTGCCAGCAACCTGGAGGCCAGCTCCTACAATGAGCAGTTCTTC. Its protein is CASNLEASSYNEQFF. This chain connects TRBV7-3 to TRBJ2-1; D is perhaps TRBD2 (5 bases). Germline CDR1 is SGHTA and CDR2 is FQGTGA. The CDR3 extends over 15 amino acids. V dropped 7 bases and J dropped 0 bases, with 13 bases sitting between them.

V gene TRBV20-1 combines with J gene TRBJ2-1, with D tentatively TRBD2 (5 bases). The end of the DNA fits TRBJ2-7 better, so the J call may be wrong. The germline gives CDR1 DFQATT, CDR2 SNEGSKA (reference sequence). The CDR3 length is 15 residues. The CDR3 sequence: CSAREISGSYNEQYF. Written as DNA, the CDR3 is TGCAGTGCTAGAGAAATAAGCGGCTCCTACAATGAGCAGTACTTC.

The chain joins TRBV29-1 to TRBJ2-7, with D perhaps matching TRBD2 (5 bases). The ends were cut back, 4 bases at V and 0 bases at J, with 16 bases in the middle. The CDR3 is 15 amino acids. Per germline, CDR1 SQVTM and CDR2 ANQGSEA. The CDR3: CSVVLTGMSSYEQYF. The DNA for the CDR3 is TGCAGCGTTGTTCTTACGGGAATGAGCTCCTACGAGCAGTACTTC.